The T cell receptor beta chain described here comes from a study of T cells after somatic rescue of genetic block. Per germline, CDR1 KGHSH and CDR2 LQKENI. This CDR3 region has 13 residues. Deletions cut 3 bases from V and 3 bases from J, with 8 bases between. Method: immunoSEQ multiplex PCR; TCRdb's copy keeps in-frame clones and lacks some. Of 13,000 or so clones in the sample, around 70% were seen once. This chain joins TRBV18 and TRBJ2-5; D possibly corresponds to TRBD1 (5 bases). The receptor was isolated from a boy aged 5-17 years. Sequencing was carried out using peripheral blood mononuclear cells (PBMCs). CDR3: CASSPREKETQYF. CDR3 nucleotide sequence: TGTGCCAGCTCACCCAGGGAAAAAGAGACCCAGTACTTC. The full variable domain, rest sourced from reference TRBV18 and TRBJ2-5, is NAGVMQNPRHLVRRRGQEARLRCSPMKGHSHVYWYRQLPEEGLKFMVYLQKENIIDESGMPKERFSAEFPKEGPSILRIQQVVRGDSAAYFCASSPREKETQYFGPGTRLLVL.